A single count supports the clone carrying this T cell receptor (beta chain). At one boundary the junction diverges from the germline segment, which might be a read error. The CDR3 is made up of 11 amino acids. Germline V gene lookup returns CDR1 DFQATT and CDR2 SNEGSKA (reference sequence). Sequencing used immunoSEQ multiplex PCR; TCRdb keeps in-frame clones, though not all of them. The sample yields 55,000 to 65,000 clones, around 90% seen once. This sample was included in a study of cytomegalovirus exposure and HLA in healthy donors. The origin of this receptor is a man aged 18 to 29 in good health and CMV-seronegative. The sample taken for sequencing was PBMCs. The chain carries TRBV20-1 and TRBJ1-2, with D possibly being TRBD1 (5 bases). The CDR3 here is CSARGPYGHTF. CDR3 DNA sequence: TGCAGTGCTAGGGGGCCCTATGGCCACACCTTC.